Below are 4 T cell receptor beta chains sequenced from a single sample in a study of shared clonotypes between healthy human individuals. Generated by immunoSEQ multiplex PCR, the TCRdb table keeps only in-frame clones and is missing some. Of about a million clones listed, 70% to 80% are singletons. The sample was memory CD4+ T cells from PBMCs. As for subset: CD45RA-negative fraction. These receptor sequences come from a man aged 18 to 29 in good health. Some clones in this sample may be carry-over from other donors' samples.

Comment on this clone: This specimen includes other DNA sequences encoding the same CDR3. This chain joins TRBV7-3 and TRBJ2-5; D is undetermined. This CDR3 has 13 residues. The germline V gene encodes CDR1 SGHTA and CDR2 FQGTGA. Trimming removed 2 bases at V and 2 bases at J, with 6 bases between. The CDR3 DNA is TGTGCCAGCAGCTTATCCAGACAAGAGACCCAGTACTTC. It codes for CASSLSRQETQYF.

This chain uses TRBV18 with TRBJ1-4, with unresolved D. The CDR3 runs 15 residues. Germline-derived CDR1 and CDR2 are KGHSH and LQKENI. V gave up 1 base and J gave up 10 bases, with 16 bases separating them. As DNA, the CDR3 is TGTGCCAGCTCACCACTTTCGTGGCATCCTGGAAAACTGTTTTTT. Amino acids: CASSPLSWHPGKLFF.

This clone was detected only once. J is TRBJ2-7 and V is TRBV7-6; no firm D call. From germline, CDR1 is SGHVS and CDR2 FNYEAQ. V was pared by 2 bases and J by 4 bases, with 24 bases between. The CDR3 is 18 residues long. CDR3 coding DNA: TGTGCCAGCAGCTTATATCTGCCTACATGGGGAAGTGGTTACGAGCAGTACTTC. This translates into CASSLYLPTWGSGYEQYF.

The chain uses TRBV5-4 and TRBJ2-5, with TRBD1 matching over 8 bases. The CDR3 sequence is 16 residues long. Germline CDR1 reads SGHNT; CDR2 reads YYREEE (reference sequence). V lost 4 bases, J lost 4 bases, and 12 bases stayed unmatched. Here the CDR3 DNA reads TGTGCCAGCAGCCAAGAATCCCAGGGGGCCGGAGAGACCCAGTACTTC. Its translation is CASSQESQGAGETQYF.